The 30 T cell receptor beta chains reported below all come from one sample, sequenced in a study of human T cells and chemical hapten exposure. Noted time point: patch test 1, 2 weeks after DPC sensitization. This sample's treatment: therapeutic diphenylcyclopropenone sensitization with weekly scalp DPC. TCRdb recomputed calls from the RACE reads with MiXCR, one row per CDR3 protein. The sample has approximately 100,000 distinct CDR3 sequences; 9.5% to 12% are singletons. The sequencing here drew on whole blood, taken in connection with sensitization to the hapten diphenylcyclopropenone (DPC). Receptors were obtained from a woman aged 40 to 55 with alopecia areata. Some clones in this sample may be carry-over from other donors' samples.

This clonotype was found many times. The chain links TRBV9 to TRBJ1-2; D not certain. Germline V gene data show CDR1 as SGDLS and CDR2 as YYNGEE. Deletions cut 3 bases from V and 3 bases from J, with 12 bases between. This CDR3 contains 14 residues. In nucleotides, the CDR3 is TGTGCCAGCAGCGCAGGACCGTCCCACTATGGCTACACCTTC. Its translation: CASSAGPSHYGYTF.

This clonotype showed up just a few times. The genes are TRBV28 and TRBJ2-1; TRBD2 matches 9 bases. V was pared by 6 bases and J by 3 bases, with 12 bases of the junction left unmatched. Looked up from germline, CDR1 is MDHEN and CDR2 is SYDVKM. CDR3 length: 17 residues. The CDR3 DNA reads TGTGCCAGCAGCCCCCCGGGACTAGCTATGCTCTACAATGAGCAGTTCTTC. Translated: CASSPPGLAMLYNEQFF.

This clonotype was recorded at least ten times. The V call is TRBV10-3, the J call TRBJ2-7; D gene uncertain. CDR1 and CDR2 from the germline V gene are ENHRY and SYGVKD. The V end lost 4 bases, the J end lost 7 bases, and 17 bases lay between the germline ends. The CDR3 contains 14 residues. The CDR3 bases are TGTGCCATCAGTGCTCTGGAGCCTAACGGGGAGCAGTACTTC. Amino acids: CAISALEPNGEQYF.

Turning to this clonotype: A single base separates this from a much larger clone, so it may be a read error. The chain employs TRBV5-1 and TRBJ1-1; TRBD1 aligns across 9 bases. Germline assignment: CDR1 SGHRS and CDR2 YFSETQ. This CDR3 is built from 14 residues. This chain's CDR3 is CANSPRQGDTEAFF. The DNA of the CDR3 is TGCGCCAACAGCCCGCGACAGGGGGACACTGAAGCTTTCTTT.

This clonotype has ten or more counts. This chain connects TRBV10-3 to TRBJ2-7; 10 bases line up with TRBD2. The CDR3 extends over 15 amino acids. Unmatched junction bases numbered 9, after V lost 6 bases and J lost 4 bases. Germline values: CDR1 ENHRY, CDR2 SYGVKD. The CDR3: CAIRMTLAGTYEQYF. The CDR3 DNA follows: TGTGCCATCAGGATGACACTAGCGGGGACATACGAGCAGTACTTC.

In this sample, this clonotype turned up many times. The chain recombines TRBV11-2 with TRBJ2-7; tentative D call: TRBD1 (6 bases). V lost 8 bases and J 0 bases, leaving 17 bases between the germline ends. The germline gives CDR1 SGHAT, CDR2 FQNNGV. The CDR3 is made up of 15 amino acids. The CDR3 is CASVPGTQSSYEQYF. The CDR3 DNA reads TGTGCCAGCGTTCCCGGGACACAGAGCTCCTACGAGCAGTACTTC.

This chain connects TRBV30 to TRBJ1-1; TRBD1 matches at 7 bases. Germline loops: CDR1 GTSNPN, CDR2 SVGIG (reference sequence). This CDR3 is 13 amino acids long. Unmatched junction bases numbered 7, after V lost 5 bases and J lost 4 bases. The CDR3: CAWETGRSTEAFF. CDR3 nucleotides: TGTGCCTGGGAGACAGGGAGGAGCACTGAAGCTTTCTTT.

The chain carries TRBV7-6 and TRBJ2-7, with TRBD1 matching 7 bases. The germline V gene encodes CDR1 SGHVS and CDR2 FNYEAQ. J gave up 2 bases and V 5 bases, and 6 bases lay outside the gene matches. The CDR3 has 14 residues. CDR3 sequence reads: CASSQGQPPYEQYF. The CDR3 bases are TGTGCCAGCAGCCAGGGACAGCCTCCCTACGAGCAGTACTTC.

The CDR3 bases are TGTGCCAGCGAAAGGGACCGTAACTATGGCTACACCTTC. Its translation is CASERDRNYGYTF. V gene TRBV7-9 combines with J gene TRBJ1-2; perhaps TRBD1 as D (5 bases). The V and J ends lost 8 bases and 1 base respectively, with 11 bases between them. Looked up from germline, CDR1 is SEHNR and CDR2 is FQNEAQ (reference sequence). The CDR3 covers 13 residues.

This clonotype was picked up many times. The J gene is TRBJ2-7, the V gene TRBV6-1; D is unresolved. The CDR3 is made up of 13 amino acids. Germline loops: CDR1 MNHNS, CDR2 SASEGT. V dropped 0 bases and J dropped 2 bases, with 5 bases sitting between them. CDR3: CASSEAGPYEQYF. CDR3 DNA sequence: TGTGCCAGCAGTGAAGCTGGCCCCTACGAGCAGTACTTC.

This clonotype was picked up many times. The J gene is TRBJ2-2, the V gene TRBV3-1; possible D gene TRBD2, 5 bases. The CDR3 has 16 amino acids. V lost 1 base and J lost 4, with 13 bases in between. The V gene's germline CDR1 is LGHDT and CDR2 YNNKEL (reference sequence). The CDR3 region has the DNA TGTGCCAGCAGCCAAGGTGTTAGCGCGGCCACCGGGGAGCTGTTTTTT. This encodes CASSQGVSAATGELFF. Drawing the rest from reference TRBV3-1 and TRBJ2-2, the complete variable domain is DTAVSQTPKYLVTQMGNDKSIKCEQNLGHDTMYWYKQDSKKFLKIMFSYNNKELIINETVPNRFSPKSPDKAHLNLHINSLELGDSAVYFCASSQGVSAATGELFFGEGSRLTVL.

The V call is TRBV24-1, the J call TRBJ1-5; D gene uncertain. This CDR3 spans 14 amino acids. Trimming stripped 3 bases from V and 7 bases from J, with 12 bases between. Germline CDR1 reads KGHDR; CDR2 reads SFDVKD. The CDR3 region has the DNA TGTGCCACCAGTGATCGGCTCGGTGGACAGCCCCAGCATTTT. This sequence encodes CATSDRLGGQPQHF.

The chain employs TRBV7-2 and TRBJ2-1; 12 bases are a match to TRBD1. Unmatched junction bases numbered 4, after V lost 5 bases and J lost 5 bases. Germline V CDR1 and CDR2: SGHTA, FQGNSA. The CDR3 runs 15 residues. CDR3 sequence: CASSPGQGADNEQFF. In DNA form, the CDR3 reads TGTGCCAGCAGCCCGGGACAGGGGGCGGACAATGAGCAGTTCTTC. Full variable domain (outside the CDR3, taken from reference TRBV7-2 and TRBJ2-1): GAGVSQSPSNKVTEKGKDVELRCDPISGHTALYWYRQSLGQGLEFLIYFQGNSAPDKSGLPSDRFSAERTGGSVSTLTIQRTQQEDSAVYLCASSPGQGADNEQFFGPGTRLTVL.

This clonotype was detected a few times. The gene calls are TRBV10-3 and TRBJ1-4; D might be TRBD1 (6 bases). Germline CDR1 reads ENHRY; CDR2 reads SYGVKD. Trimming stripped 10 bases from V and 7 bases from J, with 13 bases between. This CDR3 is built from 12 residues. CDR3 bases: TGTGCCACCGAGGACAGTGGTGAAAAACTGTTTTTT. Translation gives CATEDSGEKLFF.

The genes are TRBV5-4 and TRBJ1-2; D is perhaps TRBD1 (5 bases). V was shortened by 1 base and J by 7 bases, with 14 bases between the two germline ends. Per germline, CDR1 SGHNT and CDR2 YYREEE (reference sequence). The CDR3 consists of 14 residues. The chain's CDR3 is CASSLWAGSGGYTF. CDR3 nucleotides: TGTGCCAGCAGCTTGTGGGCAGGGTCGGGTGGCTACACCTTC.

This clonotype was picked up a small number of times. The chain carries TRBV12-5 and TRBJ2-7, with TRBD2 as a possible D gene (7 bases). V was pared by 6 bases and J by 6 bases, with 12 bases between. Germline values: CDR1 LGHNT, CDR2 FRNRAP. The CDR3 contains 12 residues. The CDR3 coding sequence is TGTGCTAGTGGCGGAAGGGGGGGCGAGCAGTACTTC. Residues: CASGGRGGEQYF.

The V call is TRBV29-1, the J call TRBJ1-5, with 7 bases fitting TRBD1. The V segment lost 6 bases and the J segment 3 bases; nucleotides outside the gene matches: 5. The CDR3 runs to 13 residues. The germline gives CDR1 SQVTM, CDR2 ANQGSEA. The CDR3 is CSVGDSLNQPQHF. CDR3 nucleotide sequence: TGCAGCGTGGGGGACAGCCTCAATCAGCCCCAGCATTTT.

Of note for this clonotype: The junction shows a germline mismatch at one end, possibly a read error. The chain joins TRBV11-2 to TRBJ2-7; D remains unclear. CDR3 size: 10 residues. Germline assignment: CDR1 SGHAT and CDR2 FQNNGV. The CDR3 region has the DNA TGTGCCAGCAGCTCCTCCGAGCAGTACTTC. This sequence encodes CASSSSEQYF.

There are a few counts of this clonotype. The rearrangement joins TRBV20-1 to TRBJ2-1; TRBD1 is a possible D gene (5 bases). The V end was cut by 3 bases, the J end by 3 bases, with 9 bases between. The germline CDR1 and CDR2 sequences are DFQATT and SNEGSKA (reference sequence). The CDR3 is 13 amino acids. The CDR3 sequence is CSARTDFYNEQFF. For the CDR3, the DNA is TGCAGTGCTAGGACAGATTTCTACAATGAGCAGTTCTTC.

This chain connects TRBV28 to TRBJ1-2, with D uncertain. Deletions cut 7 bases from V and 8 bases from J, with 20 bases between. Germline lookup yields CDR1 MDHEN and CDR2 SYDVKM. This CDR3 is 14 amino acids long. The CDR3 is CASISLQSLGGYTF. DNA of the CDR3: TGTGCCAGCATCTCACTTCAATCCCTTGGCGGCTACACCTTC.

This clonotype has ten or more counts. The CDR3 DNA follows: TGTGCCAGCAGGGTACGGCTCCAAGAGACCCAGTACTTC. This gives the protein CASRVRLQETQYF. The chain carries TRBV12-3 or TRBV12-4 and TRBJ2-5; D is ambiguous. The CDR3 length is 13 residues. The V gene lost 6 bases and the J gene lost 1 base, with 9 bases spanning the gap.

The CDR3, as DNA: TGTGCCACCAGTGCCCCTGGGACTAGCGGCGATTCGAACACCGGGGAGCTGTTTTTT. Amino acid sequence: CATSAPGTSGDSNTGELFF. The chain combines TRBV24-1 with TRBJ2-2; 11 bases are a match to TRBD2. Losses at the gene ends were 5 bases for V and 0 bases for J; bases not matched to a gene: 10. CDR3 length equals 19 residues. Germline CDR1 reads KGHDR; CDR2 reads SFDVKD.

The chain links TRBV20-1 to TRBJ2-6, with TRBD1 matching 7 bases. Per germline, CDR1 DFQATT and CDR2 SNEGSKA (reference sequence). V was clipped by 3 bases and J by 11 bases; unmatched bases: 4. The CDR3 is 12 residues long. CDR3 sequence (DNA): TGCAGTGCTAGCCCCCAGGGGGACGTCCTGACTTTC. Its translation is CSASPQGDVLTF.

This clonotype was observed at least ten times. The rearrangement joins TRBV5-6 to TRBJ2-3; D not resolved. The CDR3 extends over 15 amino acids. With 1 base removed from V and 0 bases from J, the gap between germline ends came to 9 bases. CDR1 and CDR2 (germline): SGHDT, YYEEEE. The CDR3 bases are TGTGCCAGCAGCTTGACATCGTCTAGCACAGATACGCAGTATTTT. Translated, it gives CASSLTSSSTDTQYF.

The chain recombines TRBV3-1 with TRBJ1-1; the D is unclear. CDR3 length: 13 amino acids. Per germline, CDR1 LGHDT and CDR2 YNNKEL (reference sequence). With 6 bases removed from V and 1 base from J, the gap between germline ends came to 9 bases. The CDR3 loop is CASRPAPNTEAFF. The CDR3, as DNA: TGTGCCAGCAGACCAGCACCGAACACTGAAGCTTTCTTT.

The table lists this clonotype with a few counts. The rearrangement joins TRBV28 to TRBJ2-7; 8 bases are shared with TRBD2. V shed 10 bases and J 1 base; nucleotides not matched to a gene: 9. The CDR3 contains 14 residues. Germline CDR1 and CDR2: MDHEN and SYDVKM. Here the CDR3 reads CATKASGLSYEQYF. In nucleotides, the CDR3 is TGTGCCACGAAGGCTAGCGGGCTGTCCTACGAGCAGTACTTC.

The chain recombines TRBV11-2 with TRBJ2-6; TRBD2 is a possible D gene (5 bases). V shed 8 bases and J shed 0 bases, with 11 bases lying between them. Germline V gives CDR1 SGHAT, CDR2 FQNNGV. The CDR3 has 15 amino acids. CDR3 region: CASVRGFSGANVLTF. The DNA of the CDR3 is TGTGCCAGCGTACGGGGATTCTCTGGGGCCAACGTCCTGACTTTC.

The V gene is TRBV5-1, the J gene TRBJ2-1; 10 positions match TRBD1. The V and J ends lost 5 bases and 6 bases, in that order; junction bases with no gene match: 26. This CDR3 spans 21 amino acids. Per germline, CDR1 SGHRS and CDR2 YFSETQ. CDR3 sequence: CASRGAGTGAVSGGGFNEQFF. Here the CDR3 DNA reads TGCGCCAGCAGGGGAGCAGGGACAGGGGCCGTTTCGGGTGGTGGTTTCAATGAGCAGTTCTTC.

This clonotype was recorded at least ten times. The chain has TRBV11-2 and TRBJ2-7; D unresolved. The germline CDR1 and CDR2 sequences are SGHAT and FQNNGV. The V gene lost 1 base and the J gene lost 5 bases, with 12 bases spanning the gap. The CDR3 is made up of 14 amino acids. CDR3: CASSLARQTHEQYF. The CDR3 region has the DNA TGTGCCAGCAGCTTAGCTCGGCAGACTCACGAGCAGTACTTC.

The V gene is TRBV5-5, the J gene TRBJ1-3; a possible D gene is TRBD1 (5 bases). Trimming cost V 4 bases and J 4 bases, with 15 bases left between them. This CDR3 spans 15 amino acids. Germline CDR1 and CDR2: SGHKS and YYEKEE (reference sequence). The CDR3 coding sequence is TGTGCCAGCAGCCGAGACCCCAGGGAGGGAAACACCATATATTTT. Translated, it gives CASSRDPREGNTIYF.